This T cell receptor (beta chain) stems from a study of shared clonotypes between healthy human individuals (dated by TCRdb to about 2020). For the study in its entirety: Two women and three men aged 18 to 49 years were included in the cohort. Between about 0.9 and 10 billion PBMCs per donor were obtained by leukapheresis. To estimate repertoire size and how much clonotypes are shared between individuals, the study performed deep sequencing of blood TCR repertoires from about five healthy adults. For each donor, CD4 naive and CD4 memory were each run on three plates, CD8 naive on two plates, and CD8 memory on one plate. To increase sequencing depth and limit assay-specific biases, TCR repertoire library preparation and sequencing were carried out by different laboratories using diverse techniques.

The donors were healthy, HIV-negative adults who had no recently reported acute infections or vaccinations. All donors were Caucasian adults living in Nashville, Tennessee, USA. CD8 memory samples consisted of magnetically selected CD45RO+ cells combined with CCR7-negative CD45RA+ effector memory (TemRA) cells. After blood collection by leukapheresis, PBMCs were isolated using Ficoll-Histopaque density gradient centrifugation and then cryopreserved in the vapor phase of liquid nitrogen. Analytical flow cytometry was used to check the purity and quantity of every magnetically sorted T cell population. Genomic DNA was isolated from each sorted fraction and quantified by UV absorbance on a Nanodrop 2000c. A note on this clone: Its antigen is currently not known. No base quality values were provided; no much bigger clone lies one nucleotide off.

TCR CDR3 regions were amplified from genomic DNA by multiplex PCR using the deep immunoSEQ assay. For each cell subset, the extracted genomic DNA was distributed evenly across all wells of several immunoSEQ 96-well plates, and each plate served as one replicate. Each replicate PCR for sorted subsets received about 0.2 ug genomic DNA, equal to 28,000 or so T cell genomes. The purified libraries were quantified using a Qubit 3.0 fluorometer, sized with a Bioanalyzer 2100, and then quantified again using the KAPA Library Quantification kit. Each immunoSEQ 96-well plate was sequenced on its own single-read 150-cycle Illumina NextSeq 550 flow cell. In the paper's pipeline: Because only junctional sequences without quality scores were contained in the immunoSEQ output, filtering matching that applied to full-length reads could not be performed. To assign V/J genes and CDR3, sequences were annotated using PyIR, a Python wrapper for IgBLAST v1.9, with IMGT germline references. Reads were removed for weak V/J assignments (E-value above 1e-6), missing CDR3, stop codons, out-of-frame junctions, or ambiguous translated residues. A V3J clonotype was defined by an identical inferred V gene, J gene, and CDR3 amino acid sequence. The percentage overlap between two repertoires was calculated by dividing the number of shared unique clonotypes by the size of the smaller repertoire. Three approaches were used to assess repertoire richness: RTK rarefaction, the Chao1 estimator, and Recon v2.1 estimates of unobserved clonotypes. Generation probabilities for all TCRbeta clonotypes obtained by the gDNA method from a handful of donors were computed using OLGA. Imported from immuneACCESS, the table was reduced by TCRdb to in-frame sequences with V and J called. These copies leave out some clones; in studies compared against another copy, an unresolved V gene accounts for under half, and the cause of the remainder is not known. That table supplies the V and J calls and clone size; D and trimming were determined from the DNA. The sample table holds roughly 720,000 clones, of which 90% were seen once. 34% of the sample rests with the top ten.

Trimming removed 2 bases from V and 1 base from J, leaving 9 bases between the germline ends. Looking up the germline V gene yields CDR1 MNHEY and CDR2 SVGAGI. The CDR3, from cysteine to phenylalanine, totals 15 residues. CDR3 DNA only is kept here, 45 bases in frame from base 1. What the work shows at the level of the full study, not this receptor alone: Across four donors, roughly 5% of naive CD4, approximately 3.5% of naive CD8, 2.3% of memory CD4, and roughly 0.4% of memory CD8 clonotypes were shared. Compared with non-shared clonotypes, clonotypes shared by all four sorted-subset donors had higher generation probabilities. Pairwise subsampling led to the expectation that sequencing depth would affect the degree of clonotype sharing among donors. Rarefaction of sorted-subset datasets indicated incomplete sequencing despite the large sequencing depth. Estimated clonotype richness was generally larger for naive than for memory subsets. Sampling was limited to blood, and TCR repertoires in tissue likely differ from TCR repertoires in blood. Because the study included a small number of donors, the genetic and exposure-history diversity represented was limited.

Sequenced sample: memory CD8+ T cells from PBMCs. The sample's cell subset or site, from its label and the paper: CD45RO+ cells pooled with CCR7-negative TemRA cells. The TCR was taken from a man aged 18-30 years in good health. Some clones in this sample may be carry-over from other donors' samples. The chain uses TRBV6-5 and TRBJ2-1; the D gene is perhaps TRBD1, from 6 matching bases. The CDR3 loop reads CASSYRGNSYNEQFF. The DNA sequence is given as TGTGCCAGCAGTTACAGGGGGAATTCCTACAATGAGCAGTTCTTC.